Below are 32 T cell receptor beta chains sequenced from a single sample in a study of blood T cell repertoires in COVID-19. Profiling relied on immunoSEQ multiplex PCR, and the TCRdb table lists in-frame clones only, not all of them. The table records about 100,000 clones, 70% to 80% of them present only once. The sample was peripheral blood. The source of these receptors is a man between 65 and 79 years old with active or convalescent COVID-19.

This clone was observed a few times. The rearrangement links TRBV19 to TRBJ1-5, with 7 bases aligning to TRBD1. There are 14 residues in the CDR3. From germline, CDR1 is LNHDA and CDR2 SQIVND (reference sequence). The J segment lost 4 bases and the V segment lost 5 bases, leaving 5 bases of the junction unmatched. The CDR3 bases are TGTGCCAGTAGTCCTACAGGGGTGAATCAGCCCCAGCATTTT. Encoded protein: CASSPTGVNQPQHF.

The CDR3 DNA sequence: TGTGCCAGCAGTCCACTTCGGACTGGGGATACGCAGTATTTT. It encodes CASSPLRTGDTQYF. This rearrangement joins TRBV27 to TRBJ2-3; TRBD2 is a possible D gene (5 bases). V was shortened by 5 bases and J by 6 bases, with 15 bases between the two germline ends. Germline CDR1 and CDR2: MNHEY and SMNVEV (reference sequence). CDR3 size: 14 residues.

This sequence joins TRBV15 and TRBJ2-1; the D gene is possibly TRBD2 (6 bases). This CDR3 is built from 14 residues. The germline V gene encodes CDR1 LNHNV and CDR2 YYDKDF (reference sequence). V lost 11 bases, J lost 0 bases, and 14 bases lay in between. CDR3 coding DNA: TGTGCCTCCGAGGAGGGGAGCTCCTACAATGAGCAGTTCTTC. Protein product: CASEEGSSYNEQFF.

The V gene is TRBV6-5, the J gene TRBJ2-1; 11 nucleotides line up with TRBD2. V dropped 3 bases and J dropped 9; count of bases not matched to a gene: 10. The CDR3 extends over 16 amino acids. Per the germline V gene, CDR1 is MNHEY and CDR2 is SVGAGI. CDR3 bases: TGTGCCAGCAGTTATTCGCTAGCGGGAGGTACTTTTGAGCAGTTCTTC. This codes for CASSYSLAGGTFEQFF.

V usage is TRBV6-1 and J usage is TRBJ2-6; the D gene is possibly TRBD2 (5 bases). V shed 3 bases and J shed 8 bases, with 11 bases lying between them. Germline lookup yields CDR1 MNHNS and CDR2 SASEGT. CDR3 size: 14 residues. For the CDR3, the DNA is TGTGCCAGCAGTGATGGAGGCTGGACCAACGTCCTGACTTTC. Translating it yields CASSDGGWTNVLTF.

The chain uses TRBV20-1 and TRBJ2-7; perhaps TRBD1 as D (5 bases). In germline, CDR1 is DFQATT, CDR2 SNEGSKA (reference sequence). This CDR3 region has 13 residues. Trimming cost V 3 bases and J 6 bases, with 15 bases left between them. CDR3 in DNA: TGCAGTGCTAGTGCGGCAGGGTGGCGCGAGCAGTACTTC. As protein: CSASAAGWREQYF.

CDR3 nucleotide sequence: TGTGCCAGCAGCTTAGCCCCCAGGGTTGAAGCTTTCTTT. This sequence encodes CASSLAPRVEAFF. The genes are TRBV11-2 and TRBJ1-1, with D tentatively TRBD1 (5 bases). V was cut by 1 base and J by 7 bases, with 10 bases left in between. Germline CDR1 is SGHAT and CDR2 is FQNNGV. The CDR3 runs 13 residues.

In this sample, this clone turned up once. This sequence joins TRBV10-3 and TRBJ2-5; 9 bases line up with TRBD1. V shed 8 bases, J shed 5 bases, and the junction held 0 bases outside the gene matches. This CDR3 spans 11 amino acids. From germline, CDR1 is ENHRY and CDR2 SYGVKD. The CDR3 loop is CAIGTGETQYF. CDR3 in DNA: TGTGCCATCGGGACAGGGGAGACCCAGTACTTC.

This chain links TRBV18 with TRBJ2-1; 8 bases are a match to TRBD1. Germline V gene data show CDR1 as KGHSH and CDR2 as LQKENI. The CDR3 spans 15 residues. J was trimmed by 4 bases and V by 6 bases; bases with no gene match: 8. DNA for the CDR3: TGTGCCAGCTCGACCTTGGACAGGGATTACAATGAGCAGTTCTTC. Protein sequence: CASSTLDRDYNEQFF.

This clone was counted a single time. CDR3 nucleotide sequence: TGTGCCAGCAGTGAAAAATGGACAGGGAACACTGAAGCTTTCTTT. Translating gives CASSEKWTGNTEAFF. The chain uses TRBV6-1 and TRBJ1-1; 7 bases align to TRBD1. V trimming: 2 bases; J trimming: 1 base; junction bases outside the gene matches: 4. CDR3 length: 15 amino acids. CDR1 is MNHNS, CDR2 SASEGT, per germline.

The chain joins TRBV12-3 or TRBV12-4 to TRBJ2-3; possible D gene TRBD2, 5 bases. The CDR3 contains 13 residues. Deletions cut 6 bases from V and 6 bases from J, with 13 bases between. This CDR3 reads CASRGSNGDTQYF. The CDR3 DNA follows: TGTGCCAGCAGGGGGAGTAATGGGGATACGCAGTATTTT.

The chain uses TRBV29-1 and TRBJ1-2; 7 positions agree with TRBD1. Germline trimming cut 4 bases from V and 7 bases from J; bases unmatched to any gene: 3. The CDR3 totals 11 residues. CDR1 and CDR2 (germline): SQVTM, ANQGSEA. This CDR3 is CSVGTGGGYTF. DNA of the CDR3: TGCAGCGTTGGGACAGGTGGTGGCTACACCTTC.

This chain uses TRBV3-1 (or the pseudogene TRBV3-2) with TRBJ1-3; D is ambiguous. Trimming cost V 0 bases and J 5 bases, with 11 bases left between them. The CDR3 has 15 amino acids. Germline CDR1 reads LGHDT; CDR2 reads YNNKEL (reference sequence). The CDR3 DNA is TGTGCCAGCAGCCAAGAAGTAGAACCTCGAAACACCATATATTTT. This codes for CASSQEVEPRNTIYF.

This clone has just a few counts. CDR3 nucleotide sequence: TGTGCCAGCAGTTTAGCGGGAGGAGGGGTCAATGAGCAGTTCTTC. This translates into CASSLAGGGVNEQFF. The V gene is TRBV6-5, the J gene TRBJ2-1, with TRBD2 identical over 10 bases. J lost 6 bases, V lost 4 bases, and 6 bases had no gene match. CDR1 MNHEY and CDR2 SVGAGI come from the germline V gene. This CDR3 spans 15 amino acids.

V gene TRBV7-9 combines with J gene TRBJ1-1, with 9 nucleotides matching TRBD1. Germline V lookup: CDR1 SEHNR, CDR2 FQNEAQ (reference sequence). Unmatched junction bases numbered 7, after V lost 5 bases and J lost 6 bases. This CDR3 contains 14 residues. This chain's CDR3 is CASSPPRTGAEAFF. The CDR3 DNA is TGTGCCAGCAGCCCCCCCCGGACAGGGGCTGAAGCTTTCTTT.

V gene TRBV3-1 (or the pseudogene TRBV3-2) combines with J gene TRBJ1-3; the D gene is possibly TRBD1 (6 bases). The CDR3 has 15 residues. The V end lost 4 bases, the J end lost 2 bases, and 12 bases lay between the germline ends. Germline values: CDR1 LGHDT, CDR2 YNNKEL (reference sequence). The CDR3 bases are TGTGCCAGCAGCCCCCCTCACAGGGCTGGAAACACCATATATTTT. It encodes CASSPPHRAGNTIYF.

The sample holds one count of this clone. As DNA, the CDR3 is TGTGCCAGCAGCTTATCAGGGGGAGTGGCCGGGGAGCTGTTTTTT. Its translation is CASSLSGGVAGELFF. The chain joins TRBV7-3 to TRBJ2-2, with 7 bases aligning to TRBD1. V shed 2 bases and J 6 bases; nucleotides not matched to a gene: 6. CDR3 length equals 15 residues. Germline-derived CDR1 and CDR2 are SGHTA and FQGTGA.

V and J are TRBV28 and TRBJ1-4; 7 bases fit TRBD1. J gave up 8 bases and V 3 bases, and 12 bases lay outside the gene matches. In germline, CDR1 is MDHEN, CDR2 SYDVKM. This CDR3 region has 16 residues. For the CDR3, the DNA is TGTGCCAGCAGTTTGGAAGAAGGGACAGTACGGGAAAAACTGTTTTTT. Amino acids: CASSLEEGTVREKLFF.

This chain connects TRBV10-3 to TRBJ1-2, with 9 bases that match TRBD1. The ends lost 6 bases at V and 0 bases at J; junction bases unmatched: 11. Germline V CDR1 and CDR2: ENHRY, SYGVKD. The CDR3 spans 17 residues. The CDR3 nucleotides are TGTGCCATCAGCGATACAGGGGGCGGGAAAGCTAACTATGGCTACACCTTC. Translated: CAISDTGGGKANYGYTF.

CDR3 DNA sequence: TGCGCCAGCAGCCAACAATACAGGGACAGGGGGCTCTCCTATAATTCACCCCTCCACTTT. It encodes CASSQQYRDRGLSYNSPLHF. The chain joins TRBV4-1 to TRBJ1-6, with 12 bases identical to TRBD1. The V gene's germline CDR1 is MGHRA and CDR2 YSYEKL. V lost 2 bases to trimming and J lost 0 bases; unmatched junction nucleotides: 8. The CDR3 is 20 residues long.

The chain joins TRBV7-2 to TRBJ1-2; a possible D gene is TRBD1 (6 bases). This CDR3 region has 15 residues. Deletions cut 0 bases from V and 5 bases from J, with 13 bases between. Germline V lookup: CDR1 SGHTA, CDR2 FQGNSA. The CDR3, as DNA: TGTGCCAGCAGCTTAGCGCGGGGAGGGGGGTATGGCTACACCTTC. It yields the protein CASSLARGGGYGYTF.

CDR3: CASSRGGPYGYTF. The DNA of the CDR3 is TGTGCCAGCAGTCGGGGGGGACCCTATGGCTACACCTTC. The V and J genes are TRBV28 and TRBJ1-2; the D gene is possibly TRBD1 (5 bases). The germline V gene encodes CDR1 MDHEN and CDR2 SYDVKM. Trimming took 5 bases from V and 4 from J, leaving 11 bases between them. The length of the CDR3 is 13 residues.

This chain uses TRBV28 with TRBJ1-2; 7 bases are shared with TRBD1. Germline CDR1 MDHEN, CDR2 SYDVKM. With V trimmed by 2 bases and J by 2 bases, 8 bases remained unmatched. CDR3 size: 16 residues. This CDR3 is CASSLTGQAGNYGYTF. The DNA for the CDR3 is TGTGCCAGCAGTTTAACCGGACAGGCAGGGAACTATGGCTACACCTTC.

This clone was picked up a small number of times. The rearrangement joins TRBV5-1 to TRBJ2-2; TRBD1 matches at 7 bases. Trimming at V came to 4 bases and at J to 5 bases, leaving 8 bases not matched to a gene. CDR3 length: 15 residues. Germline CDR1 and CDR2: SGHRS and YFSETQ. CDR3 protein: CASSGTGAGTGELFF. The CDR3 nucleotides are TGCGCCAGCAGCGGAACAGGGGCAGGGACCGGGGAGCTGTTTTTT.

This clone was detected many times. The V and J genes are TRBV4-1 and TRBJ2-7; the match to TRBD1 covers 10 bases. The ends lost 3 bases at V and 3 bases at J; junction bases unmatched: 5. Germline CDR1 is MGHRA and CDR2 is YSYEKL. The CDR3 contains 15 residues. The CDR3: CASSQIRTGGYEQYF. The CDR3 DNA sequence: TGCGCCAGCAGCCAGATTAGGACAGGGGGCTACGAGCAGTACTTC.

The rearrangement links TRBV11-3 to TRBJ2-1; 14 bases line up with TRBD2. The CDR3 sequence is 14 residues long. The V gene end was trimmed by 5 bases and the J gene end by 8 bases; junction bases not matched to a gene: 2. CDR1 and CDR2 from the germline V gene are SGHNT and YENEEA. The CDR3 region is CASSVGLAGDEQFF. The CDR3 nucleotides read TGTGCCAGCAGCGTGGGACTAGCGGGGGATGAGCAGTTCTTC.

Written as DNA, the CDR3 is TGCGCCAGCACGGACAGGGGGCGGACCGCCTTTCAAGAGACCCAGTACTTC. This sequence encodes CASTDRGRTAFQETQYF. J is TRBJ2-5 and V is TRBV5-1; 11 nucleotides align to TRBD1. The V segment lost 6 bases and the J segment 2 bases; nucleotides outside the gene matches: 12. Germline V gives CDR1 SGHRS, CDR2 YFSETQ. The CDR3 has 17 amino acids.

The chain uses TRBV6-6 and TRBJ1-5, with unresolved D. CDR1 is MNHNY, CDR2 SVGAGI, per germline (reference sequence). This CDR3 contains 12 residues. V was cut by 7 bases and J by 9 bases, with 13 bases left in between. The CDR3 region is CASTTGFWPQHF. CDR3 in DNA: TGTGCCAGCACCACGGGGTTTTGGCCCCAGCATTTT.

The chain links TRBV19 to TRBJ1-4; a weak D match, TRBD1 (6 bases). This CDR3 has 13 residues. The V end lost 4 bases, the J end lost 8 bases, and 11 bases lay between the germline ends. Germline lookup yields CDR1 LNHDA and CDR2 SQIVND (reference sequence). CDR3 sequence: CASSKQGEEKLFF. The CDR3 bases are TGTGCCAGTAGTAAACAGGGAGAAGAAAAACTGTTTTTT.

The gene calls are TRBV25-1 and TRBJ2-7, with 12 bases that match TRBD2. The germline gives CDR1 MGHDK, CDR2 SYGVNS. J was trimmed by 0 bases and V by 5 bases; bases with no gene match: 11. There are 18 residues in the CDR3. The CDR3, as DNA: TGTGCCAGCAGTCCAGGACTAGCGGGACCCCGACTCTCCTACGAGCAGTACTTC. Amino acids: CASSPGLAGPRLSYEQYF.

The rearrangement joins TRBV5-6 to TRBJ2-7, with 9 positions matching TRBD1. The CDR3 spans 14 residues. Germline-derived CDR1 and CDR2 are SGHDT and YYEEEE. With V trimmed by 4 bases and J by 7 bases, 9 bases remained unmatched. The CDR3 DNA follows: TGTGCCAGCAGCCCCGGGACAGGGCGACGAGAGCAGTACTTC. This codes for CASSPGTGRREQYF.

V and J are TRBV4-1 and TRBJ1-2; TRBD1 is a possible D gene (5 bases). The CDR3 contains 12 residues. The germline CDR1 and CDR2 sequences are MGHRA and YSYEKL. V lost 1 base, J lost 12 bases, and 12 bases lay in between. The CDR3 protein is CASSQGTDKHTF. CDR3 coding DNA: TGCGCCAGCAGCCAAGGTACGGACAAGCACACCTTC.